This T cell receptor beta chain stems from a study of shared clonotypes between healthy human individuals. Here immunoSEQ multiplex PCR was the method, and the copy in TCRdb shows in-frame clones only, minus some. The sample holds approximately 340,000 clones; around 79% are singletons and the top ten take more than 9%. From germline, CDR1 is ENHRY and CDR2 SYGVKD. V lost 2 bases to trimming and J lost 5 bases, with 15 bases between them. The CDR3 length is 15 residues. This chain connects TRBV10-3 to TRBJ2-5; D may be TRBD2 (7 bases). The sequenced sample was memory CD4+ T cells sorted from blood. Subset denoted: CD45RA-negative fraction. This TCR was recovered from a man aged 25-45 years in good health. The CDR3 nucleotides are TGTGCCATCAGTGAGCGGGGGCGGGAGTTTGAGACCCAGTACTTC. Translated, it gives CAISERGREFETQYF.